This T cell receptor gamma chain was identified during a study of Vδ1+ human thymocytes. General study results and limits: Thymic TRG and TRD repertoires appeared highly polyclonal.

This clone was seen a few times. Its antigen is as yet unknown. In the same sample, other DNA sequences code for this CDR3. The CDR3 extends over 10 amino acids. V was clipped by 3 bases and J by 10 bases; unmatched bases: 3. CDR1 GITISATS and CDR2 ISYDGTV come from the germline V gene (reference sequence). RNA was extracted from the cells and then reverse transcribed. The CDR3 regions were amplified by multiplex PCR from V-gene primers to a constant-region primer. TCRdb re-called the multiplex PCR reads via CATT. The sample contains tens of thousands of gamma-chain clones, roughly 21% of which appear only once.

Sequencing was carried out using Vdelta1+ gamma-delta thymocytes from the thymus. The subset here: FACS-sorted CD3+ TCRalphabeta- TCRVdelta1+ TCRVdelta2- thymocytes. The source of this sequence is a girl less than two years old who had congenital heart surgery. The rearrangement uses TRGV9 and TRGJ1 or TRGJ2. CDR3 amino acids: CALWETKKLF. The CDR3 DNA follows: TGTGCCTTGTGGGAGACGAAGAAACTCTTT.